The following is a T cell receptor (beta chain) sequence with its context. The data belong to a study of control samples from healthy donors and cancer patients. Using immunoSEQ multiplex PCR, the repertoire was profiled, and TCRdb retains in-frame clones only, with some absent. The data show under 150,000 clones, roughly nine tenths seen once. The receptor comes from a woman aged 25 to 39 in good health. Sequencing was carried out using blood.

In nucleotides, the CDR3 is TGTGCCAGCCTCCGAAACAGGGACCGCGAGCAGTACTTC. Translation gives CASLRNRDREQYF. The genes are TRBV6-5 and TRBJ2-7; D is possibly TRBD1 (6 bases). V lost 8 bases to trimming and J lost 6 bases, with 17 bases between them. CDR3 length equals 13 residues. CDR1 and CDR2 (germline): MNHEY, SVGAGI.